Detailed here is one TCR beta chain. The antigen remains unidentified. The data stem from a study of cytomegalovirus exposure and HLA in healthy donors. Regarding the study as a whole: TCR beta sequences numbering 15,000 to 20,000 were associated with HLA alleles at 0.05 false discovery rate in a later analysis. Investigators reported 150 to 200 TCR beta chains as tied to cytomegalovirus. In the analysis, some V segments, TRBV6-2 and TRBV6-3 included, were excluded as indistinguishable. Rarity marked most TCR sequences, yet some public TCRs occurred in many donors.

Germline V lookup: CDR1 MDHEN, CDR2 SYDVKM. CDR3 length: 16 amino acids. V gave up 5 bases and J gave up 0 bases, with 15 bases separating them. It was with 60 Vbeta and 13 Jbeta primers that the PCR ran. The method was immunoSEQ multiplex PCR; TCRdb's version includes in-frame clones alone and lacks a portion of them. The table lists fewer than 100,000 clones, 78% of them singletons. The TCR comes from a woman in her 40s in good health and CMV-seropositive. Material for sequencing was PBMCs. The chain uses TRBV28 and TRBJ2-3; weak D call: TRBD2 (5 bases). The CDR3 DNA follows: TGTGCCAGCAGTACCTGGCCGGGAACTAGCACAGATACGCAGTATTTT. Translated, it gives CASSTWPGTSTDTQYF.